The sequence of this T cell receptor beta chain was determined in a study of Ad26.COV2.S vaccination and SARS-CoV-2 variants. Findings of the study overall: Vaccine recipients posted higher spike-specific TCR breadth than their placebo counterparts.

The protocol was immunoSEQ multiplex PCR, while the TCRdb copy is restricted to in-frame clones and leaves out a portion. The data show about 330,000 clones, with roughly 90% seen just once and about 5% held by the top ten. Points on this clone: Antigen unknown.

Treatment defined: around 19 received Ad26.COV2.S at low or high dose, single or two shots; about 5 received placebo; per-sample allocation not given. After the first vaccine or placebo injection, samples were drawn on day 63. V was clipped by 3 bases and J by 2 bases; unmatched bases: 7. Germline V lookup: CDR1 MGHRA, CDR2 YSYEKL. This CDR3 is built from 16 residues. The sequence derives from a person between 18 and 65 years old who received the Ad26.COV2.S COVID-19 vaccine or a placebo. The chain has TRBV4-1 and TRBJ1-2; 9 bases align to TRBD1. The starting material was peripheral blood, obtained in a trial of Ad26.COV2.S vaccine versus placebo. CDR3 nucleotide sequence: TGCGCCAGCAGCCAGGCGGGACAGGGAGTGAACTATGGCTACACCTTC. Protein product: CASSQAGQGVNYGYTF.